The text below deals with one TCR beta chain. The authors' processing: Reference gene primer amplification gave nucleated cell count estimates. Using immunoSEQ multiplex PCR, the repertoire was profiled, and TCRdb retains in-frame clones only, with some absent. V and J calls and clone size are copied from that table; D and trimming were computed from the DNA. The sample contains 200,000 to 250,000 clones, approximately 82% of which appear only once. Participants were aged 18 to 89 years, lived in roughly 23 US areas, and enrolled virtually. Participant-given clinical history determined each cohort assignment. Either two negative PCRs, clearance, or symptom resolution qualified Cohort 3 donors as recovered. V dropped 10 bases and J dropped 1 base, with 16 bases sitting between them. This CDR3 has 14 residues. Germline V gene data show CDR1 as MDHEN and CDR2 as SYDVKM. These data belong to a study of blood T cell repertoires in COVID-19.

Sequencing was done on a sample of PBMCs or T cells enriched from blood (not recorded which). V and J are TRBV28 and TRBJ1-1; D may be TRBD1 (6 bases). The clonotype comes from a middle-aged man who had recovered from COVID-19. The CDR3 reads CAINRGGQNTEAFF. The CDR3 DNA sequence: TGTGCCATCAATCGGGGGGGGCAGAACACTGAAGCTTTCTTT.